This passage covers 14 T cell receptor beta chains from one sample sequenced in a study of cytomegalovirus exposure and HLA in healthy donors. Amplification used 60 Vbeta primers and 13 Jbeta primers. Sequencing used immunoSEQ multiplex PCR; TCRdb keeps in-frame clones, though not all of them. The sample's table shows roughly 120,000 clones. Source material: PBMCs. These receptor sequences come from a man between 18 and 29 years old in good health and CMV-seronegative.

V is TRBV7-9 and J is TRBJ1-6; the D gene is possibly TRBD1 (5 bases). Per germline, CDR1 SEHNR and CDR2 FQNEAQ (reference sequence). V was pared by 3 bases and J by 6 bases, with 12 bases between. This CDR3 is 15 amino acids long. The CDR3 DNA follows: TGTGCCAGCAGCTTCGGAGGGGAAGGTAATTCACCCCTCCACTTT. It encodes CASSFGGEGNSPLHF.

The V call is TRBV10-3, the J call TRBJ2-7; 7 bases align to TRBD2. The germline gives CDR1 ENHRY, CDR2 SYGVKD. V dropped 8 bases and J dropped 3; count of bases not matched to a gene: 16. CDR3 length: 16 residues. The CDR3 DNA is TGTGCCATCCTGCCACAGAACTCTAGCGGAAGCTACGAGCAGTACTTC. It encodes CAILPQNSSGSYEQYF.

The V and J genes are TRBV7-6 and TRBJ1-4; D remains unclear. V was trimmed by 5 bases and J by 5 bases, leaving 12 bases between them. Germline CDR1 is SGHVS and CDR2 is FNYEAQ. There are 14 residues in the CDR3. Here the CDR3 DNA reads TGTGCCAGCAGCCCCCATTTCCAGAATGAAAAACTGTTTTTT. Its protein is CASSPHFQNEKLFF.

The rearrangement joins TRBV9 to TRBJ2-7; D perhaps matches TRBD1 (5 bases). V gave up 0 bases and J gave up 3 bases, with 13 bases separating them. The germline CDR1 and CDR2 sequences are SGDLS and YYNGEE. The CDR3 runs to 15 residues. CDR3 region: CASSVGQQEYYEQYF. Written as DNA, the CDR3 is TGTGCCAGCAGCGTAGGTCAACAGGAATACTACGAGCAGTACTTC.

The chain is built from TRBV2 and TRBJ1-5; D may be TRBD1 (6 bases). The V gene lost 4 bases and the J gene lost 5 bases, with 15 bases spanning the gap. Germline loops: CDR1 SNHLY, CDR2 FYNNEI. The CDR3 is made up of 15 amino acids. The CDR3 DNA follows: TGTGCCAGCAGTGCGGGACATCTAGTAGATCAGCCCCAGCATTTT. Encoded protein: CASSAGHLVDQPQHF.

The rearrangement joins TRBV6-6 to TRBJ1-5, with a weak D call TRBD1 (5 bases). Germline V gene lookup returns CDR1 MNHNY and CDR2 SVGAGI (reference sequence). Trimming took 0 bases from V and 4 from J, leaving 7 bases between them. This CDR3 region has 14 residues. The CDR3 here is CASSYSRGNQPQHF. The CDR3 nucleotides read TGTGCCAGCAGTTACTCCCGGGGGAATCAGCCCCAGCATTTT.

In nucleotides, the CDR3 is TGCAGCCAGGGGCCAAAAACTTTCTTT. Its translation: CSQGPKTFF. The chain carries TRBV20-1 and TRBJ1-1; weak D call: TRBD1 (6 bases). Germline V gene sequence: CDR1 DFQATT, CDR2 SNEGSKA (reference sequence). This CDR3 is built from 9 residues.

The chain carries TRBV5-6 and TRBJ1-2, with 9 bases identical to TRBD1. Per germline, CDR1 SGHDT and CDR2 YYEEEE. The CDR3 covers 16 residues. V gave up 4 bases and J gave up 8 bases; unmatched junction bases: 15. The CDR3 DNA follows: TGTGCCAGCAGCGTCCCGGGACAGGGAGTGGAATGGGGCTACACCTTC. Translated, it gives CASSVPGQGVEWGYTF.

CDR3 bases: TGCGCCAGCAGCCCTCAGGAGGGCCTTTACGAGCAGTACTTC. Protein product: CASSPQEGLYEQYF. The J gene is TRBJ2-7, the V gene TRBV4-1; TRBD2 is a possible D gene (6 bases). Germline V gene lookup returns CDR1 MGHRA and CDR2 YSYEKL. There are 14 residues in the CDR3. The V end lost 4 bases, the J end lost 4 bases, and 14 bases lay between the germline ends.

A note on this clone: The same CDR3 arises from other DNA sequences in this sample as well. The V call is TRBV27, the J call TRBJ1-1, with D hard to call. CDR3 length: 14 amino acids. Looked up from germline, CDR1 is MNHEY and CDR2 is SMNVEV (reference sequence). V was clipped by 2 bases and J by 1 base, with 8 bases between them. The CDR3 region is CASSLRAGNTEAFF. The CDR3, as DNA: TGTGCCAGCAGTTTACGAGCAGGGAACACTGAAGCTTTCTTT.

The chain has TRBV29-1 and TRBJ1-1; the match to TRBD1 covers 8 bases. From germline, CDR1 is SQVTM and CDR2 ANQGSEA. The CDR3 consists of 14 residues. V shed 0 bases and J 3 bases; nucleotides not matched to a gene: 3. The CDR3 spells CSVEEGQDYTEAFF. CDR3 nucleotides: TGCAGCGTTGAAGAGGGACAGGACTACACTGAAGCTTTCTTT.

The gene calls are TRBV28 and TRBJ1-2; the match to TRBD1 covers 12 bases. Germline V CDR1 and CDR2: MDHEN, SYDVKM. The CDR3 length is 17 residues. V gave up 7 bases and J gave up 7 bases; unmatched junction bases: 16. This chain's CDR3 is CASIGPGTGGALGGYTF. The CDR3 DNA is TGTGCCAGCATTGGGCCGGGGACAGGGGGCGCGTTGGGTGGCTACACCTTC.

This rearrangement joins TRBV19 to TRBJ1-5; D uncertain. This CDR3 is 13 amino acids long. Germline V CDR1 and CDR2: LNHDA, SQIVND (reference sequence). Trimming removed 4 bases at V and 4 bases at J, with 8 bases between. CDR3 amino acids: CASSNLPNQPQHF. The CDR3 bases are TGTGCCAGTAGTAACCTACCGAATCAGCCCCAGCATTTT.

The J gene is TRBJ1-5, the V gene TRBV15; no reliable D call. Per germline, CDR1 LNHNV and CDR2 YYDKDF (reference sequence). Between the trimmed V and J ends, which lost 0 bases and 9 bases, there was a span of 18 bases. The CDR3 sequence is 16 residues long. The CDR3 DNA reads as TGTGCCACCAGCAGAGAGTCTAACGTGCTGTTTTTGCCCCAGCATTTT. Translating it yields CATSRESNVLFLPQHF.